The 2 T cell receptor beta chains given below trace back to one sample, sequenced in a study of CXCR4 blockade with PD-1 therapy in pancreatic cancer. Sequencing used immunoSEQ multiplex PCR; TCRdb keeps in-frame clones, though not all of them. In the table there are just over 5,000 clones, around 50% of which are singletons. Sequencing input: tumor tissue. These receptors all come from a human donor with pancreatic ductal adenocarcinoma.

V is TRBV30 and J is TRBJ1-5; no firm D call. The germline V gene encodes CDR1 GTSNPN and CDR2 SVGIG (reference sequence). V was pared by 1 base and J by 2 bases, with 3 bases between. The CDR3 has 12 residues. The CDR3 reads CAWSEGNQPQHF. CDR3 in DNA: TGTGCCTGGAGTGAGGGCAATCAGCCCCAGCATTTT.

The chain couples TRBV19 to TRBJ1-4, with 8 bases fitting TRBD1. V was pared by 7 bases and J by 8 bases, with 15 bases of the junction left unmatched. The germline V gene has CDR1 LNHDA and CDR2 SQIVND (reference sequence). This CDR3 region has 16 residues. CDR3 protein: CASTLGSGQGREKLFF. The DNA for the CDR3 is TGTGCCAGTACTCTCGGGAGCGGACAGGGAAGAGAAAAACTGTTTTTT. The full variable domain, completed using reference TRBV19 and TRBJ1-4, is DGGITQSPKYLFRKEGQNVTLSCEQNLNHDAMYWYRQDPGQGLRLIYYSQIVNDFQKGDIAEGYSVSREKKESFPLTVTSAQKNPTAFYLCASTLGSGQGREKLFFGSGTQLSVL.